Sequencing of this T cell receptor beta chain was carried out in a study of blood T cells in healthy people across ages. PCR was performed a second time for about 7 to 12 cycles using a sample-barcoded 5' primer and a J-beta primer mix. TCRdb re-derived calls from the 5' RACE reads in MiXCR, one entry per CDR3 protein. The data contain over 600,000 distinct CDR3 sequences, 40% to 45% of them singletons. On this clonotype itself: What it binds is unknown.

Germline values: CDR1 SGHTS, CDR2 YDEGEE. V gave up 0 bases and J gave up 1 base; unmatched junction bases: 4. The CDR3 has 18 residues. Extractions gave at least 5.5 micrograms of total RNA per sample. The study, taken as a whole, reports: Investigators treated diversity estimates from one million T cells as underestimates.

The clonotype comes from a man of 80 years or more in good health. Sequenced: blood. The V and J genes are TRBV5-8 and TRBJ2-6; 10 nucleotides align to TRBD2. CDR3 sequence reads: CASSLDISGGSGANVLTF. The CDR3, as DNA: TGTGCCAGCAGCTTGGACATTAGCGGGGGGTCTGGGGCCAACGTCCTGACTTTC.